The 18 T cell receptor beta chains listed next were all sequenced from one sample in a study of blood T cell repertoires in COVID-19 (dated by TCRdb to 2020 to 2021). Library generation was performed with the immunoSEQ multiplex PCR assay. TCRdb limited this immuneACCESS table to in-frame rearrangements with V and J called. A share of clones is missing; checked studies link under half to unresolved V genes, and the rest is unexplained. For this sample there are about 350,000 clones; roughly nine tenths appear just once. The top ten hold just under 4% of the sample. Sequencing used peripheral blood. The origin of the receptors is a woman aged 60-75 years with COVID-19, enrolled during active disease.

This sequence joins TRBV6-5 and TRBJ1-4, with 9 bases fitting TRBD1. With 6 bases clipped from V and 8 bases from J, the junction kept 10 bases outside the gene matches. Per germline, CDR1 MNHEY and CDR2 SVGAGI. The CDR3 is 15 amino acids. CDR3 residues: CASRGYRGHVEKLFF. CDR3 coding DNA: TGTGCCAGCAGAGGCTACAGGGGGCACGTCGAAAAACTGTTTTTT.

The chain uses TRBV7-2 and TRBJ2-1, with TRBD2 identical over 11 bases. CDR3 length: 18 amino acids. V trimming: 3 bases; J trimming: 4 bases; junction bases outside the gene matches: 11. Germline CDR1 is SGHTA and CDR2 is FQGNSA. The CDR3 DNA reads as TGTGCCAGCAGCTTGCTAGCGGGGGGCCTCCCGATATACAATGAGCAGTTCTTC. Protein sequence: CASSLLAGGLPIYNEQFF. The complete variable domain, with remaining parts taken from reference TRBV7-2 and TRBJ2-1, reads GAGVSQSPSNKVTEKGKDVELRCDPISGHTALYWYRQSLGQGLEFLIYFQGNSAPDKSGLPSDRFSAERTGGSVSTLTIQRTQQEDSAVYLCASSLLAGGLPIYNEQFFGPGTRLTVL.

V usage is TRBV30 and J usage is TRBJ1-1; weak D call: TRBD1 (5 bases). Trimming stripped 0 bases from V and 1 base from J, with 12 bases between. Germline values: CDR1 GTSNPN, CDR2 SVGIG (reference sequence). The CDR3 totals 15 residues. For the CDR3, the DNA is TGTGCCTGGAGTGTAGGGGCACACGGGAACACTGAAGCTTTCTTT. This translates into CAWSVGAHGNTEAFF.

This chain links TRBV30 with TRBJ2-1; 9 nucleotides agree with TRBD2. The ends lost 2 bases at V and 6 bases at J; junction bases unmatched: 8. Germline V lookup: CDR1 GTSNPN, CDR2 SVGIG (reference sequence). The CDR3 spans 15 residues. CDR3 sequence reads: CAWSPWRGGPNEQFF. The CDR3 DNA is TGTGCCTGGAGTCCATGGCGGGGGGGCCCCAATGAGCAGTTCTTC.

This rearrangement joins TRBV7-2 to TRBJ1-2; 9 bases fit TRBD1. This CDR3 contains 16 residues. V lost 5 bases and J lost 8; bases outside the gene matches: 15. CDR1 and CDR2 (germline): SGHTA, FQGNSA. The CDR3 loop is CASSPFGTGLPGGYTF. CDR3 nucleotide sequence: TGTGCCAGCAGCCCCTTCGGGACAGGGCTCCCAGGCGGCTACACCTTC. The full variable domain, with the rest looked up from reference TRBV7-2 and TRBJ1-2, is GAGVSQSPSNKVTEKGKDVELRCDPISGHTALYWYRQSLGQGLEFLIYFQGNSAPDKSGLPSDRFSAERTGGSVSTLTIQRTQQEDSAVYLCASSPFGTGLPGGYTFGSGTRLTVV.

V usage is TRBV18 and J usage is TRBJ1-5; D gene ambiguous. This CDR3 comprises 15 residues. Germline loops: CDR1 KGHSH, CDR2 LQKENI. Trimming stripped 3 bases from V and 6 bases from J, with 15 bases between. CDR3 sequence (DNA): TGTGCCAGCTCACCTGGAACAGATGGCCGTCAGCCCCAGCATTTT. Its translation: CASSPGTDGRQPQHF. Full variable domain (rest looked up from reference TRBV18 and TRBJ1-5): NAGVMQNPRHLVRRRGQEARLRCSPMKGHSHVYWYRQLPEEGLKFMVYLQKENIIDESGMPKERFSAEFPKEGPSILRIQQVVRGDSAAYFCASSPGTDGRQPQHFGDGTRLSIL.

This rearrangement joins TRBV15 to TRBJ2-2; tentatively, D is TRBD1 (7 bases). The CDR3 runs to 15 residues. CDR1 and CDR2 (germline): LNHNV, YYDKDF (reference sequence). Trimming shortened V by 2 bases and J by 4 bases, and 11 bases separated the two germline ends. DNA for the CDR3: TGTGCCACCAGCAGATTCAGGGGGGTCACCGGGGAGCTGTTTTTT. This codes for CATSRFRGVTGELFF.

The V and J genes are TRBV7-8 and TRBJ1-2; tentatively, D is TRBD1 (6 bases). The V and J ends lost 5 bases and 0 bases respectively, with 13 bases between them. The germline V gene has CDR1 SGHVS and CDR2 FQNEAQ. The CDR3 runs 15 residues. CDR3 nucleotide sequence: TGTGCCAGCAGCATAAACAGGGCTTCTAACTATGGCTACACCTTC. It translates to CASSINRASNYGYTF.

This clone appeared a single time. The chain couples TRBV7-2 to TRBJ1-1; D is ambiguous. V lost 4 bases to trimming and J lost 0 bases, with 6 bases between them. CDR1 is SGHTA and CDR2 is FQGNSA in the germline V gene. The CDR3 totals 13 residues. The CDR3: CASSSQVNTEAFF. DNA of the CDR3: TGTGCCAGCAGCTCGCAGGTGAACACTGAAGCTTTCTTT.

This chain joins TRBV9 and TRBJ2-1, with 7 nucleotides matching TRBD2. CDR3 size: 16 residues. In germline, CDR1 is SGDLS, CDR2 YYNGEE. With V trimmed by 4 bases and J by 7 bases, 14 bases remained unmatched. The CDR3: CASSPQLMAGENEQFF. The CDR3 DNA follows: TGTGCCAGCAGCCCTCAGCTTATGGCGGGGGAAAATGAGCAGTTCTTC.

The chain combines TRBV5-4 with TRBJ1-6; D gene ambiguous. This CDR3 has 13 amino acids. Trimming took off 4 bases at V and 10 bases at J, with 12 bases between the two ends. Germline values: CDR1 SGHNT, CDR2 YYREEE (reference sequence). CDR3: CASSGEIESPLHF. CDR3 coding DNA: TGTGCCAGCAGCGGGGAGATAGAATCACCCCTCCACTTT.

This clone has just one count. The rearrangement links TRBV2 to TRBJ1-5; no firm D call. The CDR3 sequence is 14 residues long. The germline V gene has CDR1 SNHLY and CDR2 FYNNEI. Trimming pared 7 bases from V and 1 base from J, leaving 11 bases between. The CDR3 sequence is CASTPGRSNQPQHF. DNA of the CDR3: TGTGCCAGCACTCCCGGGAGGAGCAATCAGCCCCAGCATTTT.

The CDR3 is CASSLRQGVNQPQHF. The CDR3 DNA sequence: TGTGCCAGCAGCTTGCGACAGGGGGTCAATCAGCCCCAGCATTTT. This rearrangement joins TRBV5-6 to TRBJ1-5, with TRBD1 matching 9 bases. The germline V gene encodes CDR1 SGHDT and CDR2 YYEEEE. The CDR3 extends over 15 amino acids. V lost 1 base and J lost 3; bases outside the gene matches: 2. The full variable domain, with the rest looked up from reference TRBV5-6 and TRBJ1-5, is DAGVTQSPTHLIKTRGQQVTLRCSPKSGHDTVSWYQQALGQGPQFIFQYYEEEERQRGNFPDRFSGHQFPNYSSELNVNALLLGDSALYLCASSLRQGVNQPQHFGDGTRLSIL.

V and J are TRBV3-1 (or the pseudogene TRBV3-2) and TRBJ2-1; TRBD2 aligns across 11 bases. CDR1 and CDR2 from the germline V gene are LGHDT and YNNKEL (reference sequence). Trimming at V came to 4 bases and at J to 7 bases, leaving 9 bases not matched to a gene. This CDR3 is built from 16 residues. CDR3 in amino acids: CASSRYSGGAKNEQFF. In DNA, the CDR3 is TGTGCCAGCAGCCGTTATAGCGGGGGGGCGAAGAATGAGCAGTTCTTC.

The J gene is TRBJ2-2, the V gene TRBV5-6; 8 positions agree with TRBD2. The CDR3 covers 14 residues. V lost 4 bases and J lost 4; bases outside the gene matches: 3. The germline V gene encodes CDR1 SGHDT and CDR2 YYEEEE. The CDR3 here is CASSTGTSTGELFF. In DNA form, the CDR3 reads TGTGCCAGCAGCACAGGGACTAGCACCGGGGAGCTGTTTTTT.

A single count supports this clone. The rearrangement joins TRBV28 to TRBJ1-1; D gene ambiguous. The CDR3 is 17 residues long. In germline, CDR1 is MDHEN, CDR2 SYDVKM. The ends were cut back, 2 bases at V and 0 bases at J, with 16 bases in the middle. The CDR3 sequence: CASSLIGLSFMNTEAFF. The CDR3 coding sequence is TGTGCCAGCAGTTTAATAGGACTTAGCTTTATGAACACTGAAGCTTTCTTT.

The gene calls are TRBV5-1 and TRBJ2-1, with D perhaps matching TRBD2 (6 bases). The CDR3 totals 14 residues. Trimming shortened V by 4 bases and J by 4 bases, and 12 bases separated the two germline ends. The germline V gene encodes CDR1 SGHRS and CDR2 YFSETQ. CDR3: CASSTTRGYNEQFF. The DNA for the CDR3 is TGCGCCAGCAGCACCACGCGGGGTTACAATGAGCAGTTCTTC.

The chain carries TRBV14 and TRBJ2-3, with 8 bases aligning to TRBD2. The CDR3 runs 15 residues. V trimming: 5 bases; J trimming: 2 bases; junction bases outside the gene matches: 6. CDR1 and CDR2 from the germline V gene are SGHDN and FVKESK. DNA for the CDR3: TGTGCCAGCAGCTGGTTAGCGGGACTCACAGATACGCAGTATTTT. It yields the protein CASSWLAGLTDTQYF.